The source of this T cell receptor (beta chain) is a study of blood T cells in healthy people across ages. In the study overall: Template-switching capture recovered about one barcoded beta molecule per two T cells. Points from the study as a whole: Long-lived donors had more naive CD4+ cells and higher diversity than aged donors.

It was with a sample-barcoded 5' primer and a J-beta primer mix that a second PCR of roughly 6 to 12 cycles was run. TCRdb itself ran the 5' RACE reads through MiXCR, one entry per CDR3 protein. The sample has roughly 800,000 distinct CDR3 sequences; roughly 24% are singletons. The CDR3 contains 16 residues. Details on this clonotype: The antigen is not known.

Every sample yielded at least 6.5 million isolated PBMCs. The sample also formed part of further work on T cells of mothers and their children. Per that paper: Reads obtained per mother exceeded 9 million TCR beta CDR3 reads, with approximately 3 million obtained per child.

The chain combines TRBV21-1 with TRBJ2-6; TRBD1 is the table's D call and was not checked against the DNA. TRBV21-1 is noted as a pseudogene. The source of this sequence is a boy aged 5-17 years in good health. The material sequenced was blood. The CDR3 DNA follows: TGTGCCAGCAGCAAAGCGAGGGGTCCTGGGGCCAACGTCCTGACTTTC. Translated, it gives CASSKARGPGANVLTF.